This T cell receptor beta chain was sequenced for a study of cytomegalovirus exposure and HLA in healthy donors. PCR amplification relied on 60 Vbeta primers (plus 13 Jbeta primers). The table came from immunoSEQ multiplex PCR; TCRdb's copy has only in-frame clones and leaves some out. The data show about 200,000 clones, and the top ten clones hold almost 0.75%. Trimming took 7 bases from V and 6 from J, leaving 18 bases between them. Germline V gene lookup returns CDR1 MDHEN and CDR2 SYDVKM. The CDR3 is made up of 14 amino acids. The clonotype was recovered from a boy younger than 18 in good health and CMV-seronegative. Sequenced input: PBMCs. The chain employs TRBV28 and TRBJ1-2; possible D gene TRBD1, 5 bases. The CDR3 nucleotides read TGTGCCAGCACTTGGACAACCTTCTTTGATGGCTACACCTTC. Protein product: CASTWTTFFDGYTF.